This T cell receptor beta chain emerged from a study of T cell responses to AZD1222 COVID-19 vaccine. Overall study: Second-dose intervals near 4 or 12 weeks were combined. Overall study findings and caveats: Unmutated regions of variants are reportedly targeted by nearly half of spike-specific TCRs. Baseline antibody screening turned up just 6 or 7 seropositive AZD1222 recipients. Spike-specific TCR repertoires showed rising breadth and depth after two AZD1222 doses.

This CDR3 region has 17 residues. V lost 2 bases to trimming and J lost 4 bases; unmatched junction nucleotides: 10. Per germline, CDR1 MNHEY and CDR2 SVGEGT. About this clone itself: The target antigen is unknown.

Repertoires were generated with immunoSEQ multiplex PCR, while TCRdb's copy carries only in-frame clones and drops some. The table lists 100,000 to 150,000 clones, around 89% of them singletons. This receptor was obtained from an adult in good health. The material was peripheral blood, obtained on day 0 of AZD1222 vaccination. The gene calls are TRBV6-2 or TRBV6-3 and TRBJ2-1; 8 bases are a match to TRBD1. The CDR3 spells CASSYGTGGWGYNEQFF. CDR3 bases: TGTGCCAGCAGTTACGGGACAGGAGGTTGGGGGTACAATGAGCAGTTCTTC.